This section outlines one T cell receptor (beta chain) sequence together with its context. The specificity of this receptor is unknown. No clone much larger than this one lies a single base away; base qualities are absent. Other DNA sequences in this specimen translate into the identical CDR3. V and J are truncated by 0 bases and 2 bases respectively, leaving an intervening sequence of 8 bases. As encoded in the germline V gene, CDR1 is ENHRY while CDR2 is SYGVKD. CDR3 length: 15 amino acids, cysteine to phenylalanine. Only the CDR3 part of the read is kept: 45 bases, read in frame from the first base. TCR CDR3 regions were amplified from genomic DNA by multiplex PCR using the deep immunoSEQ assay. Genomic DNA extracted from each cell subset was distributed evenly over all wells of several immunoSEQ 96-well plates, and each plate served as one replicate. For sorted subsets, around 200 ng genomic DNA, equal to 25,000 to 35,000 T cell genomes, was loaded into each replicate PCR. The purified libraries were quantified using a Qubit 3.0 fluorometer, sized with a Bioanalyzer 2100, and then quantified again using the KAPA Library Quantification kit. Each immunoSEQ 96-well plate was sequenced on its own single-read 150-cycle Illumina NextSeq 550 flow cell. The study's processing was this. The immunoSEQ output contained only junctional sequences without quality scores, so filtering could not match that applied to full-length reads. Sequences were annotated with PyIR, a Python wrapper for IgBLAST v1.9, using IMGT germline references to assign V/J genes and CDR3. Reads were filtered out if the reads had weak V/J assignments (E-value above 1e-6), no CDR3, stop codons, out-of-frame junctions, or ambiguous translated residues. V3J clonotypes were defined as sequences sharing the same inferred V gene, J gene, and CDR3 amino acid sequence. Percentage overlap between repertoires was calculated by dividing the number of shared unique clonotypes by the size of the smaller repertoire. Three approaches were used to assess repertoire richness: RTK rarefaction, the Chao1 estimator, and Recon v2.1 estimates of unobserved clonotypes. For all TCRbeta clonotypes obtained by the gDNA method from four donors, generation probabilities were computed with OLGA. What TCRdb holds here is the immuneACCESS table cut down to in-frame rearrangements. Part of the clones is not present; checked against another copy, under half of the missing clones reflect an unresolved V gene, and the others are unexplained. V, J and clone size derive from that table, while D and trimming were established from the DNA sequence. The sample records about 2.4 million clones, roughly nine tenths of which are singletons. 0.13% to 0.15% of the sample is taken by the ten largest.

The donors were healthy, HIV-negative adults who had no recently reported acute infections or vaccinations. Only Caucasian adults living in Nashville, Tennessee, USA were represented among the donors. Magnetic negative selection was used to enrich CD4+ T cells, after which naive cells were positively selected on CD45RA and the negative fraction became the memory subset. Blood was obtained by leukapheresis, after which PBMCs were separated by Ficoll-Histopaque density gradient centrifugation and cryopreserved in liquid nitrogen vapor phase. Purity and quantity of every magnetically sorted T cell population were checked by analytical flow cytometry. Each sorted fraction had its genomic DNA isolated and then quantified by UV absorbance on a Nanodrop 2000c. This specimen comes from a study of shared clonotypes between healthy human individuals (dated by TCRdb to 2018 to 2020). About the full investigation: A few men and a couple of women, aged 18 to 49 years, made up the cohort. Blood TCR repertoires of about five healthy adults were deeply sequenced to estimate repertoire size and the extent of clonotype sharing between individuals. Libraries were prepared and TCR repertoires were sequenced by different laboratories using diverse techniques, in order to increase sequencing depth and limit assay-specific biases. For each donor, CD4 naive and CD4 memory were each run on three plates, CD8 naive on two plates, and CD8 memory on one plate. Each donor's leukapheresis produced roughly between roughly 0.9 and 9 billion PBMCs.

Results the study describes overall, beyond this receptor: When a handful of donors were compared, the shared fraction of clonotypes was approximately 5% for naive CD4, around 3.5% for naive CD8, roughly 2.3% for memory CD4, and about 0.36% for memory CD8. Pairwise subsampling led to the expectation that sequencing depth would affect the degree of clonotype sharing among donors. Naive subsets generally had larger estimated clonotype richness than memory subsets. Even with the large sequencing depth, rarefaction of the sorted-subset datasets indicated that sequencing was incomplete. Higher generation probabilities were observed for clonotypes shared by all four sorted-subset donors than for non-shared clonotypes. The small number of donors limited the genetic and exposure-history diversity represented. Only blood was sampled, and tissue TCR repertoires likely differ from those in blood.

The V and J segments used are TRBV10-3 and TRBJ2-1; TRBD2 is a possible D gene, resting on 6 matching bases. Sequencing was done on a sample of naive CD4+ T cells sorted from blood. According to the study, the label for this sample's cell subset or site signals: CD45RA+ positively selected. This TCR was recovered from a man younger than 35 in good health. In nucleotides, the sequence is TGTGCCATCAGTGAGTCTGGGGGGACCTACAATGAGCAGTTCTTC. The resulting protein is CAISESGGTYNEQFF.